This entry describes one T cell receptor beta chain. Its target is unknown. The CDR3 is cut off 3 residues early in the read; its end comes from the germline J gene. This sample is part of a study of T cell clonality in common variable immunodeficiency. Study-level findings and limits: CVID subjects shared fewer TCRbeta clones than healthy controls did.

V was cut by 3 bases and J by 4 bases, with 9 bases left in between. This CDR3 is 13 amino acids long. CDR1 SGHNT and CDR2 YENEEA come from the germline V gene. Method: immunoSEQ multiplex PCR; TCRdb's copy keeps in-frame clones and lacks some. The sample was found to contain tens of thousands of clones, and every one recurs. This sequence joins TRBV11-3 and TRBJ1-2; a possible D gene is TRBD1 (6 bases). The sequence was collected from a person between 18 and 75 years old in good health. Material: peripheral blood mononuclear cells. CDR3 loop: CASSFGGSYGYTF. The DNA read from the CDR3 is TGTGCCAGCAGCTTTGGGGGCAGCTATGGC.